Sequencing of this TCR beta chain was carried out in a study of blood T cell repertoires in COVID-19 (dated by TCRdb to about 2020). For the study in its entirety: Collaborator samples came from the United States, Italy and Spain and covered acute and convalescent phases of COVID-19. The material from the prospective study consisted of cDNA or gDNA derived from T cells, B-cell-depleted T cells, or PBMCs. The samples were drawn from two sources: the first 160 participants of the ongoing ImmuneRACE study, and over 1,000 subjects contributed by 6 global collaborators. Deeply sampled blood TCRbeta repertoires from subjects exposed to, actively infected with, or recovered from COVID-19 were included in the dataset. Sample metadata almost always included a de-identified subject ID, COVID-19 status, age in years and sex. Where available, HLA class I and class II types were taken from metadata supplied by the sample provider and were not determined by assay-based typing. The repertoires were released in a freely available public database intended as a resource for research on the immune response to SARS-CoV-2.

Beyond this particular receptor, the publication reports: Clinical and demographic metadata were provided uncurated, with the amount varying by source and participant.

This clone was detected a few times. What antigen it recognizes has not been identified. Within one base of it there is no much larger clone, and no base qualities were kept. Another Seattle source contributed samples from volunteer blood donors who had recovered from COVID-19. The collaborating institutions used their own protocols to collect whole blood in K2EDTA tubes. For TCRbeta analysis, collaborators shipped samples as frozen whole blood, isolated PBMCs, or DNA extracted from either of those sample types. TCRbeta CDR3 regions were amplified from genomic DNA using the immunoSEQ Assay, a bias-controlled multiplex PCR. As for the authors' bioinformatics: Within the assay, amplification of reference gene primers was used to estimate how many nucleated cells each sample contained. To quantify the absolute abundance of each unique TCRbeta CDR3 rearrangement, sequence reads were collapsed and filtered. For each sample, productive Simpson clonality was calculated as the square root of Simpson's diversity index over productive rearrangements. TCRdb holds this immuneACCESS table with in-frame rearrangements only. Some clones are missing; in checked studies, unresolved V genes explain under half, and the rest has no known cause. The DNA gave D and trimming, while V, J and clone size come from that table. The sample table holds hundreds of thousands of clones, of which around 82% were seen once. Approximately 9% of the sample is held by the ten biggest clonotypes.

Cut back by 4 bases and 0 bases, the V and J ends lie 6 bases apart. Spanning cysteine to phenylalanine, the CDR3 consists of 13 amino acids. Only the CDR3 region is kept as DNA, spanning 39 bases read in frame from base 1. CDR1 and CDR2 were assigned from the germline V gene as LGHNA and YSLEER. The source is a woman aged 50 to 60 who had recovered from COVID-19. Rearrangement joined TRBV4-3 to TRBJ1-2; the D gene is perhaps TRBD1, from 6 matching bases. Sample: peripheral blood. DNA sequence: TGCGCCAGCAGCCGGACAGCTAACTATGGCTACACCTTC. Translated, it gives CASSRTANYGYTF.